Below, 28 T cell receptor beta chains from the same sample are listed, as sequenced in a study of spatial heterogeneity in lung cancer (dated by TCRdb to 2018 to 2020). Library generation was performed with 5' RACE. Reads for this sample came from a NextSeq 500. TCRdb reanalyzed the raw reads on its own, using fastp at Q25 for trimming and MiXCR for clone calling, and kept in-frame beta chains. Identical CDR3 protein sequences are pooled into one entry, listed with their most common genes and DNA. Across this sample there are 40,000 to 45,000 distinct CDR3 sequences, with roughly 7% seen only once. The ten biggest clones cover roughly 45% of the sample. According to the study, the label for this sample's time point signals: sample taken at primary tumor resection. Without any cell sorting, TCR sequencing was performed on whole RNA extracted either from tumor and nontumor lung tissue or from cryopreserved PBMC samples.

The material sequenced was PBMCs, taken at surgery. Receptors were obtained from a female donor with early-stage non-small cell lung cancer.

Ten or more counts support this clonotype. V gene TRBV27 combines with J gene TRBJ1-5; D call uncertain. Germline loops: CDR1 MNHEY, CDR2 SMNVEV (reference sequence). With 2 bases removed from V and 6 bases from J, the gap between germline ends came to 14 bases. The CDR3 is made up of 15 amino acids. The CDR3, as DNA: TGTGCCAGCAGTTTAACCGGGGATGATCTTCAGCCCCAGCATTTT. It translates to CASSLTGDDLQPQHF.

This clonotype was counted a few times. The chain is built from TRBV12-3 or TRBV12-4 and TRBJ1-1; D gene uncertain. This CDR3 is built from 14 residues. Trimming took 2 bases from V and 6 from J, leaving 13 bases between them. The CDR3 region has the DNA TGTGCCAGCAGTTTACCCCCAATTTTAGCTGAAGCTTTCTTT. Translating gives CASSLPPILAEAFF.

This clonotype came up many times. V usage is TRBV3-1 and J usage is TRBJ1-2; D unresolved. CDR1 is LGHDT, CDR2 YNNKEL, per germline (reference sequence). The ends were cut back, 1 base at V and 1 base at J, with 13 bases in the middle. This CDR3 has 16 residues. The CDR3 DNA reads as TGTGCCAGCAGCCAAGTGAGGAACCTTAATAACTATGGCTACACCTTC. It is translated as CASSQVRNLNNYGYTF.

This clonotype has just a few counts. The gene calls are TRBV7-3 and TRBJ1-1, with unresolved D. The CDR3 contains 14 residues. V shed 2 bases and J shed 2 bases, with 9 bases lying between them. Germline V CDR1 and CDR2: SGHTA, FQGTGA. The CDR3 coding sequence is TGTGCCAGCAGCTTAGCGGGAGCAAACACTGAAGCTTTCTTT. It encodes CASSLAGANTEAFF.

A few counts support this clonotype. The V and J genes are TRBV19 and TRBJ2-2; D ambiguous. Germline V gene lookup returns CDR1 LNHDA and CDR2 SQIVND (reference sequence). Trimming stripped 2 bases from V and 1 base from J, with 5 bases between. The CDR3 consists of 14 residues. The CDR3: CASSIIGNTGELFF. CDR3 coding DNA: TGTGCCAGTAGTATAATCGGGAACACCGGGGAGCTGTTTTTT.

The V gene is TRBV5-4, the J gene TRBJ2-5; D may correspond to TRBD1 or TRBD2 (5 bases each). There are 15 residues in the CDR3. Germline lookup yields CDR1 SGHNT and CDR2 YYREEE (reference sequence). The germline V and J ends were trimmed by 4 bases and 2 bases, with 15 bases remaining between them. The CDR3: CASSPPGTLQETQYF. Written as DNA, the CDR3 is TGTGCCAGCAGCCCGCCCGGGACCCTACAAGAGACCCAGTACTTC.

This clonotype occurred once. This chain uses TRBV3-1 with TRBJ1-1; a weak D match, TRBD1 (5 bases). Germline V gene lookup returns CDR1 LGHDT and CDR2 YNNKEL (reference sequence). The CDR3 covers 16 residues. Trimming removed 0 bases from V and 2 bases from J, with 13 bases in between. CDR3 DNA sequence: TGTGCCAGCAGCCAAGAGGTCCCGACAGTCAACACTGAAGCTTTCTTT. Encoded protein: CASSQEVPTVNTEAFF.

The sample holds many counts of this clonotype. The chain couples TRBV7-9 to TRBJ1-6; D remains ambiguous. Between the trimmed V and J ends, which lost 3 bases and 8 bases, there was a span of 5 bases. From germline, CDR1 is SEHNR and CDR2 FQNEAQ (reference sequence). There are 12 residues in the CDR3. The CDR3 DNA sequence: TGTGCCAGCAGCTTCCCAGATTCACCCCTCCACTTT. Residues: CASSFPDSPLHF.

This clonotype has a count of ten or more. The chain carries TRBV5-1 and TRBJ1-2; D gene ambiguous. There are 13 residues in the CDR3. Germline V CDR1 and CDR2: SGHRS, YFSETQ. Trimming took off 3 bases at V and 8 bases at J, with 14 bases between the two ends. DNA of the CDR3: TGCGCCAGCAGCTCGACGGGGAATAACGGCTACACCTTC. Protein product: CASSSTGNNGYTF. The full variable domain, with the rest looked up from reference TRBV5-1 and TRBJ1-2, is KAGVTQTPRYLIKTRGQQVTLSCSPISGHRSVSWYQQTPGQGLQFLFEYFSETQRNKGNFPGRFSGRQFSNSRSEMNVSTLELGDSALYLCASSSTGNNGYTFGSGTRLTVV.

At least ten counts were recorded for this clonotype. The genes are TRBV7-9 and TRBJ1-5; D is perhaps TRBD1 (5 bases). The germline V gene has CDR1 SEHNR and CDR2 FQNEAQ (reference sequence). Trimming pared 2 bases from V and 7 bases from J, leaving 12 bases between. The CDR3 covers 14 residues. CDR3 coding DNA: TGTGCCAGCAGCTTAATGGGGGGAAAGCAGCCCCAGCATTTT. Encoded protein: CASSLMGGKQPQHF.

This clonotype occurred a few times. CDR3 amino acids: CASSQGDRETQYF. The CDR3 bases are TGTGCCAGCAGCCAGGGGGACCGAGAGACCCAGTACTTC. J is TRBJ2-5 and V is TRBV13; 7 bases match TRBD1. The germline gives CDR1 PRHDT, CDR2 FYEKMQ (reference sequence). Trimming cost V 5 bases and J 4 bases; bases outside gene matches: 4. This CDR3 comprises 13 residues. The complete variable domain, with remaining parts taken from reference TRBV13 and TRBJ2-5, reads AAGVIQSPRHLIKEKRETATLKCYPIPRHDTVYWYQQGPGQDPQFLISFYEKMQSDKGSIPDRFSAQQFSDYHSELNMSSLELGDSALYFCASSQGDRETQYFGPGTRLLVL.

This chain links TRBV6-2 or TRBV6-3 with TRBJ2-5; possibly TRBD1 for D (6 bases). The CDR3 spans 15 residues. Trimming took off 1 base at V and 1 base at J, with 10 bases between the two ends. The germline CDR1 and CDR2 sequences are MNHEY and SVGEGT. Written as DNA, the CDR3 is TGTGCCAGCAGTTACTTCTGGACAGCCCAAGAGACCCAGTACTTC. Its translation: CASSYFWTAQETQYF.

This clonotype has just a few counts. V usage is TRBV6-1 and J usage is TRBJ1-2, with TRBD1 matching over 7 bases. Germline CDR1 MNHNS, CDR2 SASEGT. This CDR3 has 15 residues. The J segment lost 0 bases and the V segment lost 4 bases, leaving 5 bases of the junction unmatched. The CDR3 nucleotides are TGTGCCAGCAGTGCATCCGGGACAGCTAACTATGGCTACACCTTC. This sequence encodes CASSASGTANYGYTF.

The rearrangement joins TRBV12-3 or TRBV12-4 to TRBJ1-2; perhaps TRBD1 as D (5 bases). V shed 5 bases and J shed 3 bases, with 13 bases lying between them. This CDR3 is built from 14 residues. CDR3 coding DNA: TGTGCCAGCAGTCCCACGGGGGTGGACTATGGCTACACCTTC. Its translation: CASSPTGVDYGYTF.

This clonotype was detected ten times or more. The chain carries TRBV20-1 and TRBJ2-1; 11 bases agree with TRBD2. There are 14 residues in the CDR3. Trimming at V came to 5 bases and at J to 6 bases, leaving 6 bases not matched to a gene. CDR1 is DFQATT, CDR2 SNEGSKA, per germline (reference sequence). CDR3 nucleotides: TGCAGTGCTCCCACTAGCGGGGGTACCAATGAGCAGTTCTTC. This gives the protein CSAPTSGGTNEQFF.

This clonotype was counted only a few times. The gene calls are TRBV18 and TRBJ2-3; 9 nucleotides line up with TRBD1. The CDR3 sequence is 16 residues long. V lost 0 bases and J lost 2; bases outside the gene matches: 3. CDR1 and CDR2 (germline): KGHSH, LQKENI. CDR3 protein: CASSPPGQGDTDTQYF. The DNA of the CDR3 is TGTGCCAGCTCACCACCGGGACAGGGAGACACAGATACGCAGTATTTT.

A few counts support this clonotype. The rearrangement uses TRBV4-2 and TRBJ1-1; D uncertain. Germline V lookup: CDR1 LGHNA, CDR2 YNFKEQ. Between the trimmed V and J ends, which lost 4 bases and 8 bases, there was a span of 11 bases. This CDR3 contains 12 residues. CDR3 amino acids: CASSPPSLEAFF. The CDR3 bases are TGTGCCAGCAGCCCACCGTCTCTGGAAGCTTTCTTT.

The table lists this clonotype with a few counts. The CDR3 region has the DNA TGTGCCAGCAGCAATTCAGATACGCAGTATTTT. Protein sequence: CASSNSDTQYF. The genes are TRBV7-2 and TRBJ2-3; D is uncertain. Germline values: CDR1 SGHTA, CDR2 FQGNSA. The CDR3 has 11 residues. V was cut by 5 bases and J by 4 bases, with 4 bases left in between.

This chain connects TRBV6-2 or TRBV6-3 to TRBJ2-1, with TRBD2 identical over 7 bases. The CDR3 extends over 15 amino acids. V was pared by 2 bases and J by 6 bases, with 7 bases of the junction left unmatched. Germline CDR1 and CDR2: MNHEY and SVGEGT. In DNA form, the CDR3 reads TGTGCCAGCAGTTACGCGGCGGGGGAGTTCAATGAGCAGTTCTTC. Protein sequence: CASSYAAGEFNEQFF.

J is TRBJ2-7 and V is TRBV29-1; D perhaps matches TRBD2 (6 bases). The CDR3 totals 12 residues. Germline V gene sequence: CDR1 SQVTM, CDR2 ANQGSEA. Between the trimmed V and J ends, which lost 6 bases and 7 bases, there was a span of 16 bases. The CDR3 here is CSVPTGGGEQYF. Written as DNA, the CDR3 is TGCAGCGTCCCGACGGGCGGAGGGGAGCAGTACTTC.

The chain links TRBV5-1 to TRBJ2-3; no clear D. This CDR3 is built from 13 residues. Germline CDR1 reads SGHRS; CDR2 reads YFSETQ. V was shortened by 4 bases and J by 1 base, with 7 bases between the two germline ends. CDR3 sequence reads: CASSSPGTDTQYF. CDR3 bases: TGCGCCAGCAGCAGCCCGGGCACAGATACGCAGTATTTT.

This clonotype was recorded many times. The chain uses TRBV7-9 and TRBJ1-4; tentatively, D is TRBD1 (5 bases). Germline CDR1 and CDR2: SEHNR and FQNEAQ (reference sequence). Trimming left V 5 bases short and J 8 bases short, with 21 bases between. The length of the CDR3 is 16 residues. The CDR3 loop is CASSGRSSGRKEKLFF. The CDR3 coding sequence is TGTGCCAGCAGCGGCCGGTCGTCAGGGCGCAAGGAAAAACTGTTTTTT.

In its sample, this clonotype was seen many times. The chain's CDR3 is CASQPTTGNYGYTF. The CDR3, as DNA: TGCGCCAGCCAGCCCACGACAGGGAACTATGGCTACACCTTC. The chain uses TRBV5-1 and TRBJ1-2; 7 bases align to TRBD1. J lost 2 bases, V lost 7 bases, and 8 bases had no gene match. The germline gives CDR1 SGHRS, CDR2 YFSETQ. The CDR3 consists of 14 residues. Filled out from reference TRBV5-1 and TRBJ1-2, the complete variable domain reads KAGVTQTPRYLIKTRGQQVTLSCSPISGHRSVSWYQQTPGQGLQFLFEYFSETQRNKGNFPGRFSGRQFSNSRSEMNVSTLELGDSALYLCASQPTTGNYGYTFGSGTRLTVV.

The table lists this clonotype with a few counts. The chain is built from TRBV20-1 and TRBJ2-7; TRBD1 might be the D (6 bases). Trimming pared 5 bases from V and 0 bases from J, leaving 11 bases between. Germline CDR1 reads DFQATT; CDR2 reads SNEGSKA (reference sequence). CDR3 length: 13 residues. The CDR3 here is CSAGGPSSYEQYF. In nucleotides, the CDR3 is TGCAGTGCTGGGGGCCCAAGCTCCTACGAGCAGTACTTC.

This clonotype was seen repeatedly, ten times or more. CDR3 in amino acids: CSARPSGGRQFF. The CDR3 DNA reads TGCAGTGCCAGACCTTCGGGGGGTCGTCAATTCTTC. The chain recombines TRBV20-1 with TRBJ2-1, with 7 bases that match TRBD2. J was trimmed by 16 bases and V by 6 bases; bases with no gene match: 15. The CDR3 runs to 12 residues. Per the germline V gene, CDR1 is DFQATT and CDR2 is SNEGSKA (reference sequence).

The rearrangement links TRBV6-6 to TRBJ2-1; D unclear. The CDR3 runs 16 residues. Germline V gives CDR1 MNHNY, CDR2 SVGAGI (reference sequence). V lost 5 bases, J lost 7 bases, and 21 bases lay in between. CDR3 nucleotide sequence: TGTGCCAGCAGTCCCCGTGATACGGGTGCTGGGAATGAGCAGTTCTTC. Its translation is CASSPRDTGAGNEQFF.

This clonotype was counted at least ten times. The rearrangement links TRBV20-1 to TRBJ1-2; the D gene is possibly TRBD1 (5 bases). Germline V gene data show CDR1 as DFQATT and CDR2 as SNEGSKA (reference sequence). The length of the CDR3 is 14 residues. V was cut by 3 bases and J by 3 bases, with 14 bases left in between. The CDR3 DNA follows: TGCAGTGCTAGGGCTACGACAGATTACTATGGCTACACCTTC. Translating it yields CSARATTDYYGYTF.

V gene TRBV18 combines with J gene TRBJ1-2; D may be TRBD1 (6 bases). The CDR3 covers 14 residues. V lost 6 bases, J lost 1 base, and 12 bases lay in between. Germline V CDR1 and CDR2: KGHSH, LQKENI. The CDR3 protein is CASSDKGVNYGYTF. Written as DNA, the CDR3 is TGTGCCAGCTCGGACAAGGGGGTTAACTATGGCTACACCTTC.